A single sample is the source of the 24 T cell receptor beta chains below, sequenced in a study of CD8 T cells in ankylosing spondylitis. MiXCR was run by TCRdb on the 5' RACE reads, yielding one entry per CDR3 protein. The sample contains around 340,000 distinct CDR3 sequences, 20% of which appear only once. The sample comprised blood, either unsorted or a sorted T cell fraction (not recorded which). The receptor source for this set is a male donor with ankylosing spondylitis or in good health (not recorded which).

This clonotype was seen only a few times. This chain joins TRBV12-3 or TRBV12-4 and TRBJ2-3; 8 nucleotides line up with TRBD2. J lost 5 bases, V lost 6 bases, and 7 bases had no gene match. The CDR3 is 14 amino acids. The CDR3 DNA reads TGTGCCAGCAGCACGGGGGGGCCAGGAGATACGCAGTATTTT. Residues: CASSTGGPGDTQYF.

The rearrangement links TRBV27 to TRBJ2-1; no definite D call. Judging by the DNA end, TRBJ2-7 fits better; the J call may be wrong. CDR1 and CDR2 from the germline V gene are MNHEY and SMNVEV (reference sequence). The CDR3 extends over 11 amino acids. CDR3 residues: CASRRYNEQYF. CDR3 nucleotides: TGTGCCAGCAGAAGATACAATGAGCAGTACTTC.

This clonotype occurred a few times. The genes are TRBV4-1 and TRBJ1-5; D is uncertain. CDR3 length equals 15 residues. Germline CDR1 is MGHRA and CDR2 is YSYEKL. V was cut by 2 bases and J by 0 bases, with 8 bases left in between. CDR3 in amino acids: CASSQTDNSNQPQHF. CDR3 nucleotides: TGCGCCAGCAGCCAAACAGACAATAGCAATCAGCCCCAGCATTTT.

The table lists this clonotype with a few counts. The chain carries TRBV20-1 and TRBJ1-1; 8 nucleotides agree with TRBD1. CDR1 and CDR2 (germline): DFQATT, SNEGSKA (reference sequence). Trimming at V came to 1 base and at J to 3 bases, leaving 4 bases not matched to a gene. CDR3 size: 14 residues. CDR3 coding DNA: TGCAGTGCTAGAGTCCCGACAGGGGACACTGAAGCTTTCTTT. This gives the protein CSARVPTGDTEAFF.

The chain links TRBV25-1 to TRBJ2-7; D is ambiguous. The CDR3 has 12 residues. The germline V gene encodes CDR1 MGHDK and CDR2 SYGVNS. The ends were cut back, 3 bases at V and 4 bases at J, with 7 bases in the middle. CDR3 DNA: TGTGCCAGCAGTGAGTCACGTTACGAGCAGTACTTC. It is translated as CASSESRYEQYF.

The chain couples TRBV10-2 to TRBJ1-6; D remains unclear. V lost 7 bases and J lost 8, with 15 bases in between. From germline, CDR1 is WSHSY and CDR2 SAAADI. This CDR3 is built from 14 residues. The CDR3 bases are TGCGCCAGCAAGCCCGGGAAGGATTATTCACCCCTCCACTTT. Translating gives CASKPGKDYSPLHF.

V is TRBV18 and J is TRBJ1-1; D is uncertain. CDR1 and CDR2 from the germline V gene are KGHSH and LQKENI. The CDR3 covers 13 residues. The V and J ends lost 3 bases and 5 bases respectively, with 10 bases between them. The CDR3 nucleotides are TGTGCCAGCTCACCTCCTGATCGAACTGAAGCTTTCTTT. It translates to CASSPPDRTEAFF.

This clonotype appeared many times. The chain uses TRBV27 and TRBJ2-7; TRBD2 is a possible D gene (6 bases). V shed 6 bases and J shed 1 base, with 10 bases lying between them. Germline V gene lookup returns CDR1 MNHEY and CDR2 SMNVEV (reference sequence). The CDR3 totals 13 residues. The CDR3 bases are TGTGCCAGCAGACCAGGGAGGTCCTACGAGCAGTACTTC. Translation: CASRPGRSYEQYF.

The chain links TRBV20-1 to TRBJ2-7; D not certain. Germline V gene sequence: CDR1 DFQATT, CDR2 SNEGSKA (reference sequence). This CDR3 comprises 13 residues. Trimming pared 6 bases from V and 7 bases from J, leaving 19 bases between. The DNA of the CDR3 is TGCAGTGCGCCTGGACCTGGGCTCGGGGAGCAGTACTTC. It codes for CSAPGPGLGEQYF.

In this sample, this clonotype turned up a few times. This sequence joins TRBV27 and TRBJ2-7; 10 nucleotides match TRBD1. V trimming: 5 bases; J trimming: 2 bases; junction bases outside the gene matches: 9. This CDR3 has 16 amino acids. Per the germline V gene, CDR1 is MNHEY and CDR2 is SMNVEV (reference sequence). CDR3 residues: CASSPQDGTGAYEQYF. CDR3 coding DNA: TGTGCCAGCAGTCCCCAGGATGGGACAGGGGCCTACGAGCAGTACTTC.

V is TRBV27 and J is TRBJ2-1; the D gene is possibly TRBD2 (6 bases). The CDR3 is 15 residues long. The V and J ends lost 3 bases and 6 bases respectively, with 15 bases between them. CDR1 is MNHEY, CDR2 SMNVEV, per germline (reference sequence). CDR3 sequence (DNA): TGTGCCAGCAGTTTCGGTCTAGCGAACTCCAATGAGCAGTTCTTC. Amino acid sequence: CASSFGLANSNEQFF.

The chain recombines TRBV6-2 or TRBV6-3 with TRBJ2-1, with D possibly matching TRBD2 (6 bases). V shed 2 bases and J shed 0 bases, with 17 bases lying between them. Germline CDR1 is MNHEY and CDR2 is SVGEGT. CDR3 length equals 18 residues. CDR3 nucleotide sequence: TGTGCCAGCAGTTACCTGCGGGGAGCACCTAGCTCCTACAATGAGCAGTTCTTC. Its translation is CASSYLRGAPSSYNEQFF.

This clonotype was picked up many times. The chain carries TRBV12-3 or TRBV12-4 and TRBJ2-5; 8 positions agree with TRBD1. This CDR3 region has 14 residues. Trimming removed 5 bases from V and 3 bases from J; junction bases left unmatched: 5. The CDR3 DNA follows: TGTGCCAGCAGTCCTGAGACAGGGGAAGAGACCCAGTACTTC. Its translation is CASSPETGEETQYF.

The gene calls are TRBV15 and TRBJ2-7; D uncertain. Trimming took off 3 bases at V and 2 bases at J, with 11 bases between the two ends. The germline CDR1 and CDR2 sequences are LNHNV and YYDKDF (reference sequence). CDR3 length: 14 amino acids. The CDR3 DNA reads TGTGCCACCAGCAGGGTCTTCCGTCCCTACGAGCAGTACTTC. Protein: CATSRVFRPYEQYF. Combining the CDR3 with reference TRBV15 and TRBJ2-7 gives the whole variable domain DAMVIQNPRYQVTQFGKPVTLSCSQTLNHNVMYWYQQKSSQAPKLLFHYYDKDFNNEADTPDNFQSRRPNTSFCFLDIRSPGLGDTAMYLCATSRVFRPYEQYFGPGTRLTVT.

This clonotype occurred many times. The chain couples TRBV12-3 or TRBV12-4 to TRBJ2-7; D tentatively fits TRBD1 or TRBD2 (5 bases each). The length of the CDR3 is 14 residues. Trimming took off 6 bases at V and 1 base at J, with 13 bases between the two ends. This chain's CDR3 is CASSTGGGSYEQYF. The CDR3 bases are TGTGCCAGCAGCACAGGAGGAGGTTCCTACGAGCAGTACTTC.

This clonotype was seen only a few times. This chain uses TRBV7-9 with TRBJ2-1; D is perhaps TRBD2 (5 bases). This CDR3 spans 15 amino acids. Germline V CDR1 and CDR2: SEHNR, FQNEAQ (reference sequence). V shed 1 base and J shed 0 bases, with 7 bases lying between them. The CDR3 sequence: CASSLVASSYNEQFF. The CDR3 nucleotides are TGTGCCAGCAGCTTAGTAGCGAGCTCCTACAATGAGCAGTTCTTC. The variable domain in full, with the rest retrieved from reference TRBV7-9 and TRBJ2-1, is DTGVSQNPRHKITKRGQNVTFRCDPISEHNRLYWYRQTLGQGPEFLTYFQNEAQLEKSRLLSDRFSAERPKGSFSTLEIQRTEQGDSAMYLCASSLVASSYNEQFFGPGTRLTVL.

The chain employs TRBV29-1 and TRBJ2-7; the D gene is possibly TRBD1 (5 bases). V lost 1 base and J 0 bases, leaving 16 bases between the germline ends. Looked up from germline, CDR1 is SQVTM and CDR2 is ANQGSEA. This CDR3 has 16 residues. This CDR3 is CSVEGKGHLTSYEQYF. As DNA, the CDR3 is TGCAGCGTTGAAGGTAAGGGGCACCTTACCTCCTACGAGCAGTACTTC.

This clonotype was picked up a small number of times. V is TRBV3-1 and J is TRBJ2-3; D unclear. Deletions cut 1 base from V and 3 bases from J, with 5 bases between. CDR3 length: 13 residues. Looked up from germline, CDR1 is LGHDT and CDR2 is YNNKEL (reference sequence). The CDR3 DNA reads TGTGCCAGCAGCCAAGCCCTTACAGATACGCAGTATTTT. It encodes CASSQALTDTQYF.

The rearrangement uses TRBV6-2 or TRBV6-3 and TRBJ2-2; 7 bases agree with TRBD2. The germline CDR1 and CDR2 sequences are MNHEY and SVGEGT. This CDR3 spans 15 amino acids. The ends lost 2 bases at V and 2 bases at J; junction bases unmatched: 2. The CDR3 sequence: CASSYGTTNTGELFF. For the CDR3, the DNA is TGTGCCAGCAGTTACGGGACTACCAACACCGGGGAGCTGTTTTTT.

In its sample, this clonotype was seen a few times. The chain links TRBV29-1 to TRBJ2-7; 13 bases fit TRBD2. Losses at the gene ends were 4 bases for V and 2 bases for J; bases not matched to a gene: 2. CDR3 size: 14 residues. CDR1 is SQVTM and CDR2 is ANQGSEA in the germline V gene. The CDR3 protein is CSVGGLAGAYEQYF. The CDR3 coding sequence is TGCAGCGTTGGAGGACTAGCGGGGGCCTACGAGCAGTACTTC.

In this sample, this clonotype turned up many times. The V call is TRBV5-6, the J call TRBJ2-3; D uncertain. V shed 0 bases and J shed 2 bases, with 7 bases lying between them. CDR1 SGHDT and CDR2 YYEEEE come from the germline V gene. The length of the CDR3 is 14 residues. Written as DNA, the CDR3 is TGTGCCAGCAGCTTGGCCGCCTCCACAGATACGCAGTATTTT. Residues: CASSLAASTDTQYF.

The chain links TRBV20-1 to TRBJ2-5; D remains unclear. The CDR3 consists of 12 residues. CDR1 is DFQATT, CDR2 SNEGSKA, per germline (reference sequence). V lost 3 bases, J lost 3 bases, and 8 bases lay in between. CDR3 in DNA: TGCAGTGCTAGTGCACAAGAAGAGACCCAGTACTTC. It translates to CSASAQEETQYF.

This chain links TRBV4-1 with TRBJ2-7, with D unresolved. Germline V lookup: CDR1 MGHRA, CDR2 YSYEKL. The CDR3 loop spans 14 amino acids. V lost 0 bases to trimming and J lost 2 bases, with 8 bases between them. This CDR3 reads CASSQDPLTYEQYF. In nucleotides, the CDR3 is TGCGCCAGCAGCCAAGACCCACTTACCTACGAGCAGTACTTC.

This clonotype was counted many times. The rearrangement joins TRBV6-1 to TRBJ2-5; D is unclear. Germline V gives CDR1 MNHNS, CDR2 SASEGT. V lost 5 bases to trimming and J lost 2 bases, with 9 bases between them. The CDR3 length is 13 residues. The CDR3 is CASSKRAQETQYF. The CDR3 DNA reads TGTGCCAGCAGTAAACGGGCGCAAGAGACCCAGTACTTC.